This is a list of T cell receptor beta chains from one sample in a study of control samples from healthy donors and cancer patients. TCRdb keeps only in-frame clones here, not all; method: immunoSEQ multiplex PCR. The profile shows some 150,000 clones, 90% to 95% of them singletons. The sequenced material came from blood. These receptors all come from a man aged 40-50 years in good health. Each CDR3 is given with its conserved first and last residue. The order of the fields is D gene, CDR3 length, clone size, J gene, V gene, CDR3 protein, CDR3 DNA. D genes are given only for firm matches. Size is stated for part of the rows, as once, few or many counts, or as a class when the clone is expanded.

d_call: NA; cdr3_length: 15; clone_size: NA; j_call: TRBJ2-2; v_call: TRBV3-1/TRBV3-2; cdr3_aa: CASSQGAQSTGELFF; cdr3_nt: TGTGCCAGCAGCCAAGGGGCACAGTCCACCGGGGAGCTGTTTTTT
d_call: NA; cdr3_length: 17; clone_size: NA; j_call: TRBJ2-7; v_call: TRBV27; cdr3_aa: CASPGHPGAGLLYEQYF; cdr3_nt: TGTGCCAGCCCAGGCCACCCAGGGGCGGGTCTTCTATACGAGCAGTACTTC
d_call: NA; cdr3_length: 13; clone_size: NA; j_call: TRBJ2-7; v_call: TRBV11-1; cdr3_aa: CASSLETAYEQYF; cdr3_nt: TGTGCCAGCAGCTTAGAGACGGCCTACGAGCAGTACTTC
d_call: TRBD2; cdr3_length: 16; clone_size: NA; j_call: TRBJ2-1; v_call: TRBV18; cdr3_aa: CASSPQSGRGSNEQFF; cdr3_nt: TGTGCCAGCTCACCACAAAGCGGGAGAGGAAGCAATGAGCAGTTCTTC
d_call: NA; cdr3_length: 15; clone_size: NA; j_call: TRBJ2-3; v_call: TRBV14; cdr3_aa: CASSRPGHGTDTQYF; cdr3_nt: TGTGCCAGCAGCCGCCCGGGACACGGAACAGATACGCAGTATTTT
d_call: NA; cdr3_length: 14; clone_size: NA; j_call: TRBJ1-2; v_call: TRBV28; cdr3_aa: CASSLKGSGYGYTF; cdr3_nt: TGTGCCAGCAGTTTGAAAGGGTCGGGCTATGGCTACACCTTC
d_call: TRBD1; cdr3_length: 15; clone_size: NA; j_call: TRBJ2-2; v_call: TRBV4-3; cdr3_aa: CASSQSGQATGELFF; cdr3_nt: TGCGCCAGCAGCCAATCGGGACAGGCCACCGGGGAGCTGTTTTTT
d_call: TRBD2; cdr3_length: 16; clone_size: NA; j_call: TRBJ2-3; v_call: TRBV19; cdr3_aa: CASSSRTSGNTDTQYF; cdr3_nt: TGTGCCAGTAGTTCCCGGACTAGCGGGAACACAGATACGCAGTATTTT
d_call: TRBD1; cdr3_length: 14; clone_size: NA; j_call: TRBJ2-1; v_call: TRBV7-2; cdr3_aa: CASSLGTGWNEQFF; cdr3_nt: TGTGCCAGCAGCTTAGGGACAGGGTGGAATGAGCAGTTCTTC
d_call: TRBD1; cdr3_length: 14; clone_size: NA; j_call: TRBJ2-7; v_call: TRBV18; cdr3_aa: CASSPTGGAYEQYF; cdr3_nt: TGTGCCAGCTCACCGACAGGGGGCGCTTACGAGCAGTACTTC
d_call: TRBD1; cdr3_length: 16; clone_size: NA; j_call: TRBJ1-1; v_call: TRBV9; cdr3_aa: CASSVASGTGGTEAFF; cdr3_nt: TGTGCCAGCAGCGTAGCGAGTGGGACAGGGGGCACTGAAGCTTTCTTT
d_call: NA; cdr3_length: 14; clone_size: NA; j_call: TRBJ2-1; v_call: TRBV25-1; cdr3_aa: CASSEYEGWNEQFF; cdr3_nt: TGTGCCAGCAGTGAATATGAGGGTTGGAATGAGCAGTTCTTC
d_call: NA; cdr3_length: 14; clone_size: NA; j_call: TRBJ1-5; v_call: TRBV24-1; cdr3_aa: CATSDGGSNQPQHF; cdr3_nt: TGTGCCACCAGCGACGGGGGTAGCAATCAGCCCCAGCATTTT
d_call: NA; cdr3_length: 13; clone_size: NA; j_call: TRBJ1-5; v_call: TRBV19; cdr3_aa: CASSIDLGGTQHF; cdr3_nt: TGTGCCAGTAGTATAGATTTAGGTGGGACCCAGCATTTT
d_call: TRBD1; cdr3_length: 15; clone_size: once; j_call: TRBJ2-2; v_call: TRBV14; cdr3_aa: CASMAGQANTGELFF; cdr3_nt: TGTGCCAGCATGGCCGGACAGGCGAACACCGGGGAGCTGTTTTTT
d_call: NA; cdr3_length: 15; clone_size: NA; j_call: TRBJ1-6; v_call: TRBV28; cdr3_aa: CASSRAAPKGSPLHF; cdr3_nt: TGTGCCAGCAGTCGCGCCGCACCAAAGGGTTCACCCCTCCACTTT
d_call: TRBD1; cdr3_length: 14; clone_size: NA; j_call: TRBJ2-7; v_call: TRBV11-2; cdr3_aa: CASSGLQGAYEQYF; cdr3_nt: TGTGCCAGCAGCGGATTACAGGGGGCCTACGAGCAGTACTTC
d_call: NA; cdr3_length: 13; clone_size: NA; j_call: TRBJ1-2; v_call: TRBV27; cdr3_aa: CASSLSLNYGYTF; cdr3_nt: TGTGCCAGCAGTTTATCCCTTAACTATGGCTACACCTTC
d_call: NA; cdr3_length: 12; clone_size: once; j_call: TRBJ1-1; v_call: TRBV7-9; cdr3_aa: CASSSLMYEAFF; cdr3_nt: TGTGCCAGCAGCTCCCTCATGTATGAAGCTTTCTTT
d_call: NA; cdr3_length: 18; clone_size: NA; j_call: TRBJ1-1; v_call: TRBV6-1; cdr3_aa: CASSEAIPFWGGNTEAFF; cdr3_nt: TGTGCCAGCAGTGAAGCGATACCCTTTTGGGGAGGGAACACTGAAGCTTTCTTT
d_call: NA; cdr3_length: 13; clone_size: NA; j_call: TRBJ2-5; v_call: TRBV5-6; cdr3_aa: CASSLLVQETQYF; cdr3_nt: TGTGCCAGCAGCTTGTTAGTACAAGAGACCCAGTACTTC
d_call: NA; cdr3_length: 16; clone_size: NA; j_call: TRBJ1-2; v_call: TRBV3-1/TRBV3-2; cdr3_aa: CASSQEALGGVYGYTF; cdr3_nt: TGTGCCAGCAGCCAAGAGGCATTAGGAGGGGTCTATGGCTACACCTTC
d_call: NA; cdr3_length: 13; clone_size: NA; j_call: TRBJ1-6; v_call: TRBV18; cdr3_aa: CASSPPPNSPLHF; cdr3_nt: TGTGCCAGCTCACCACCCCCTAATTCACCCCTCCACTTT
d_call: NA; cdr3_length: 14; clone_size: NA; j_call: TRBJ1-1; v_call: TRBV18; cdr3_aa: CASSPLMAANGAFF; cdr3_nt: TGTGCCAGCTCACCACTAATGGCGGCGAATGGAGCTTTCTTT
d_call: NA; cdr3_length: 14; clone_size: NA; j_call: TRBJ1-6; v_call: TRBV14; cdr3_aa: CASSQAGGNSPLHF; cdr3_nt: TGTGCCAGCAGCCAAGCAGGCGGTAATTCACCCCTCCACTTT
d_call: TRBD1; cdr3_length: 13; clone_size: NA; j_call: TRBJ1-1; v_call: TRBV6-1; cdr3_aa: CASSEAQQGAAFF; cdr3_nt: TGTGCCAGCAGTGAAGCGCAACAGGGGGCAGCTTTCTTT
d_call: NA; cdr3_length: 13; clone_size: NA; j_call: TRBJ2-2; v_call: TRBV3-1/TRBV3-2; cdr3_aa: CASSRFGGGELFF; cdr3_nt: TGTGCCAGCAGCCGCTTTGGGGGCGGGGAGCTGTTTTTT
d_call: NA; cdr3_length: 16; clone_size: NA; j_call: TRBJ2-3; v_call: TRBV5-5; cdr3_aa: CASSFQTGSSTDTQYF; cdr3_nt: TGTGCCAGCAGCTTTCAGACAGGCTCTAGCACAGATACGCAGTATTTT
d_call: TRBD1; cdr3_length: 13; clone_size: NA; j_call: TRBJ1-5; v_call: TRBV25-1; cdr3_aa: CASSGGGGQPQHF; cdr3_nt: TGTGCCAGCAGTGGAGGGGGCGGTCAGCCCCAGCATTTT
d_call: NA; cdr3_length: 14; clone_size: once; j_call: TRBJ1-1; v_call: TRBV9; cdr3_aa: CASSVGTLPTEAFF; cdr3_nt: TGTGCCAGCAGCGTAGGTACCCTCCCTACTGAAGCTTTCTTT
d_call: NA; cdr3_length: 15; clone_size: NA; j_call: TRBJ2-5; v_call: TRBV7-9; cdr3_aa: CASSLVSRYQETQYF; cdr3_nt: TGTGCCAGCAGCTTAGTCTCCCGGTACCAAGAGACCCAGTACTTC
d_call: NA; cdr3_length: 11; clone_size: NA; j_call: TRBJ2-7; v_call: TRBV28; cdr3_aa: CASSHRYEQYF; cdr3_nt: TGTGCCAGCAGTCACCGCTACGAGCAGTACTTC
d_call: NA; cdr3_length: 14; clone_size: NA; j_call: TRBJ1-2; v_call: TRBV10-1; cdr3_aa: CASSPSGLNYGYTF; cdr3_nt: TGCGCCAGCAGTCCTTCGGGCCTGAACTATGGCTACACCTTC
d_call: NA; cdr3_length: 13; clone_size: NA; j_call: TRBJ1-2; v_call: TRBV4-1; cdr3_aa: CASSQAGLGGYTF; cdr3_nt: TGCGCCAGCAGCCAAGCGGGGTTGGGTGGCTACACCTTC
d_call: NA; cdr3_length: 16; clone_size: NA; j_call: TRBJ1-4; v_call: TRBV4-1; cdr3_aa: CASSQVLVSKARKLFF; cdr3_nt: TGCGCCAGCAGCCAAGTTTTAGTCAGTAAGGCTAGAAAACTGTTTTTT
d_call: NA; cdr3_length: 14; clone_size: NA; j_call: TRBJ1-1; v_call: TRBV11-2; cdr3_aa: CASSLFSPSTEAFF; cdr3_nt: TGTGCCAGCAGCTTATTCAGTCCCAGCACTGAAGCTTTCTTT
d_call: NA; cdr3_length: 15; clone_size: NA; j_call: TRBJ2-4; v_call: TRBV2; cdr3_aa: CASSEKGLAKNIQYF; cdr3_nt: TGTGCCAGCAGTGAAAAGGGACTCGCCAAAAACATTCAGTACTTC
d_call: NA; cdr3_length: 14; clone_size: NA; j_call: TRBJ1-4; v_call: TRBV28; cdr3_aa: CASSRGPRGEKLFF; cdr3_nt: TGTGCCAGCAGCCGAGGGCCACGCGGCGAAAAACTGTTTTTT
d_call: NA; cdr3_length: 11; clone_size: NA; j_call: TRBJ1-5; v_call: TRBV7-3; cdr3_aa: CASSFLWPQHF; cdr3_nt: TGTGCCAGCTCCTTTCTCTGGCCCCAGCATTTT
d_call: TRBD2; cdr3_length: 13; clone_size: NA; j_call: TRBJ2-1; v_call: TRBV4-1; cdr3_aa: CASSMTGGNEQFF; cdr3_nt: TGCGCCAGCAGCATGACGGGGGGCAATGAGCAGTTCTTC
d_call: NA; cdr3_length: 13; clone_size: NA; j_call: TRBJ2-3; v_call: TRBV3-1/TRBV3-2; cdr3_aa: CASSGGGRDTQYF; cdr3_nt: TGTGCCAGCAGCGGGGGGGGGCGGGATACGCAGTATTTT
d_call: NA; cdr3_length: 18; clone_size: NA; j_call: TRBJ1-3; v_call: TRBV4-1; cdr3_aa: CASSQDRGVTRSGNTIYF; cdr3_nt: TGCGCCAGCAGCCAAGATAGGGGAGTCACCCGCTCTGGAAACACCATATATTTT
d_call: TRBD1; cdr3_length: 14; clone_size: NA; j_call: TRBJ1-1; v_call: TRBV5-1; cdr3_aa: CASSLNRGTTEAFF; cdr3_nt: TGCGCCAGCAGCTTGAACAGGGGGACCACTGAAGCTTTCTTT
d_call: NA; cdr3_length: 13; clone_size: NA; j_call: TRBJ1-5; v_call: TRBV9; cdr3_aa: CASSGGQLEPQHF; cdr3_nt: TGTGCCAGCAGCGGCGGGCAACTGGAGCCCCAGCATTTT
d_call: NA; cdr3_length: 17; clone_size: NA; j_call: TRBJ1-4; v_call: TRBV27; cdr3_aa: CASSRAAYYSTNEKLFF; cdr3_nt: TGTGCCAGCAGCCGCGCCGCCTATTATTCAACTAATGAAAAACTGTTTTTT
d_call: TRBD1; cdr3_length: 17; clone_size: NA; j_call: TRBJ1-3; v_call: TRBV19; cdr3_aa: CASSWRDRMISGNTIYF; cdr3_nt: TGTGCCAGTAGCTGGCGGGACAGGATGATCTCTGGAAACACCATATATTTT
d_call: NA; cdr3_length: 15; clone_size: NA; j_call: TRBJ1-5; v_call: TRBV4-1; cdr3_aa: CASSPITGSNQPQHF; cdr3_nt: TGCGCCAGCAGCCCAATAACAGGGAGTAATCAGCCCCAGCATTTT
d_call: NA; cdr3_length: 14; clone_size: NA; j_call: TRBJ1-1; v_call: TRBV27; cdr3_aa: CASSARGANTEAFF; cdr3_nt: TGTGCCAGCAGTGCGCGCGGCGCGAACACTGAAGCTTTCTTT
d_call: NA; cdr3_length: 15; clone_size: NA; j_call: TRBJ1-5; v_call: TRBV10-1; cdr3_aa: CAIFLLGWGNQPQHF; cdr3_nt: TGCGCCATCTTCTTGCTGGGTTGGGGCAATCAGCCCCAGCATTTT
d_call: NA; cdr3_length: 15; clone_size: NA; j_call: TRBJ2-7; v_call: TRBV7-3; cdr3_aa: CASSLSGTGVYEQYF; cdr3_nt: TGTGCCAGCAGCCTATCCGGGACTGGGGTGTACGAGCAGTACTTC
d_call: NA; cdr3_length: 15; clone_size: NA; j_call: TRBJ1-5; v_call: TRBV6-2/TRBV6-3; cdr3_aa: CASSSRQSSNQPQHF; cdr3_nt: TGTGCCAGCAGTTCCCGACAGTCGAGCAATCAGCCCCAGCATTTT
d_call: NA; cdr3_length: 14; clone_size: NA; j_call: TRBJ1-1; v_call: TRBV29-1; cdr3_aa: CSVEDRRGGTEAFF; cdr3_nt: TGCAGCGTTGAAGATCGTCGGGGGGGGACTGAAGCTTTCTTT
d_call: TRBD1; cdr3_length: 14; clone_size: NA; j_call: TRBJ1-4; v_call: TRBV28; cdr3_aa: CASSRDRGGEKLFF; cdr3_nt: TGTGCCAGCAGTCGAGACAGGGGAGGCGAAAAACTGTTTTTT
d_call: NA; cdr3_length: 15; clone_size: NA; j_call: TRBJ1-1; v_call: TRBV5-1; cdr3_aa: CASTQGRTVNTEAFF; cdr3_nt: TGCGCCAGCACCCAAGGACGGACAGTCAACACTGAAGCTTTCTTT
d_call: TRBD2; cdr3_length: 15; clone_size: NA; j_call: TRBJ2-3; v_call: TRBV19; cdr3_aa: CASSAGLAGTDTQYF; cdr3_nt: TGTGCCAGTAGTGCGGGACTAGCGGGCACAGATACGCAGTATTTT